A selection of T cell receptor beta chains follows, all from one sample in a study of shared clonotypes between healthy human individuals. Profiled with immunoSEQ multiplex PCR; TCRdb holds only in-frame clones, not every one. The sample records some 2.1 million clones, roughly 95% being singletons. Source material: naive CD4+ T cells sorted from blood. The receptors derive from a man aged 18 to 35 in good health. Both conserved end residues are trimmed from each CDR3. Rows give clone size only sometimes, using once, few, many, or a class for an expanded clone.

CDR3	size	V	J
ASSLAPEQGWYEQY	NA	TRBV5-1	TRBJ2-7
ASSQEATATYGYT	NA	TRBV4-1	TRBJ1-2
ASSPRDRGMNEQF	NA	TRBV18	TRBJ2-1
ASSRTSSYEQY	NA	TRBV7-8	TRBJ2-7
ASRKQNYGYT	NA	TRBV19	TRBJ1-2
ASSQLVTANTEAF	NA	TRBV5-4	TRBJ1-1
ASSFRDSYY	NA	TRBV11-2	TRBJ2-7
ATSRDLVGGNYGYT	NA	TRBV15	TRBJ1-2
SVAVGGGTEAF	NA	TRBV29-1	TRBJ1-1
ASSLGEVQETQY	NA	TRBV21-1	TRBJ2-5
ASGLTGPLYEQY	NA	TRBV10-2	TRBJ2-7
ASSLGDRVPNYGYT	once	TRBV7-2	TRBJ1-2
ASSTQGAGNTIY	NA	TRBV19	TRBJ1-3
AISESPPRYEQY	NA	TRBV10-3	TRBJ2-7
ASSLGRQGNSGNTIY	NA	TRBV7-9	TRBJ1-3
ASSVGAGGGTDTQY	NA	TRBV9	TRBJ2-3
ASSPRSPGSTDTQY	NA	TRBV5-4	TRBJ2-3
ASSFLGQPQH	many	TRBV27	TRBJ1-5
AWSNMNTEAF	NA	TRBV30	TRBJ1-1
ASSARQQETQY	NA	TRBV2	TRBJ2-5
ASSAGTGPEQF	NA	TRBV7-8	TRBJ2-1
ASTPGTGPSYEQY	NA	TRBV5-1	TRBJ2-7
ASSVGTVGYEQY	NA	TRBV9	TRBJ2-7
ASSLGKQGINEKLF	NA	TRBV5-1	TRBJ1-4
ASSFGTSGLNTDTQY	NA	TRBV28	TRBJ2-3
ASSPGQGNYNEQF	NA	TRBV30	TRBJ2-1
ASSLQGRGNTIY	NA	TRBV14	TRBJ1-3